What follows are 2 T cell receptor beta chains derived from one specimen sequenced in a study of shared clonotypes between healthy human individuals. TCRdb keeps only in-frame clones here, not all; method: immunoSEQ multiplex PCR. Here the sample spans under 1 million clones, roughly 96% being singletons. As defined, naive CD8 cells were CD45RO-negative and positively selected for CCR7, with terminally differentiated effector memory CD45RA+ cells excluded. The sequenced sample consisted of naive CD8+ T cells sorted from blood. Receptors originate from a man younger than 45 in good health.

The chain is built from TRBV2 and TRBJ2-7; TRBD2 matches at 8 bases. The germline CDR1 and CDR2 sequences are SNHLY and FYNNEI. The CDR3 is 13 residues long. V gave up 4 bases and J gave up 2 bases; unmatched junction bases: 1. Written as DNA, the CDR3 is TGTGCCAGCAGTGGGGGACTAGCCTACGAGCAGTACTTC. Encoded protein: CASSGGLAYEQYF.

J is TRBJ2-5 and V is TRBV29-1; D is perhaps TRBD1 (6 bases). V lost 1 base to trimming and J lost 1 base, with 19 bases between them. This CDR3 region has 17 residues. Germline loops: CDR1 SQVTM, CDR2 ANQGSEA. The CDR3 DNA is TGCAGCGTTGAAGCACGGGACACTTCCACAGTCCAAGAGACCCAGTACTTC. Translating it yields CSVEARDTSTVQETQYF.